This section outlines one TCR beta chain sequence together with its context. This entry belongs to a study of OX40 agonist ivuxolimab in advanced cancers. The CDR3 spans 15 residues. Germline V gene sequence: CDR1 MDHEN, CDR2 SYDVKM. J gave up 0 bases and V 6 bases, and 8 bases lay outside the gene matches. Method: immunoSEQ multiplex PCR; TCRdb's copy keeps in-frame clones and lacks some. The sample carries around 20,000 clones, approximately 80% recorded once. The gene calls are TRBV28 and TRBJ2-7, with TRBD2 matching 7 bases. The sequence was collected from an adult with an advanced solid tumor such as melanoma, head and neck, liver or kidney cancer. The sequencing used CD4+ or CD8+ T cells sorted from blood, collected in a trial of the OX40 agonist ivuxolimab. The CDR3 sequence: CASSQGGGGSYEQYF. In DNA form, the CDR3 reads TGTGCCAGCAGCCAGGGTGGCGGGGGCTCCTACGAGCAGTACTTC.